A selection of T cell receptor beta chains follows, all from one sample in a study of blood T cell repertoires in COVID-19. Profiled with immunoSEQ multiplex PCR; TCRdb holds only in-frame clones, not every one. Among approximately 250,000 clones, 70% to 90% were seen once, and the ten largest hold around 2%. Material: peripheral blood. The receptors were gathered from a man aged 25-45 years who had recovered from COVID-19. Both conserved end residues are part of each CDR3. A D gene is named only where the DNA matches it firmly. Clone size appears in some rows only: once, few, many, or a class for an expanded clone.

TRBJ2-5	TRBV7-7	.	.	TGTGCCAGCAGCTTATCCGGGTACCAAGAGACCCAGTACTTC	CASSLSGYQETQYF
TRBJ2-7	TRBV27	.	TRBD1	TGTGCCAGCAGTTTACCAGGGACAGCCTACGAGCAGTACTTC	CASSLPGTAYEQYF
TRBJ2-3	TRBV12-3/TRBV12-4	.	.	TGTGCCAGCAGTTTTGACTTCACAGATACGCAGTATTTT	CASSFDFTDTQYF
TRBJ2-3	TRBV6-2/TRBV6-3	.	.	TGTGCCAGCAGTTACTCAGGGACAAGCTTTACAGATACGCAGTATTTT	CASSYSGTSFTDTQYF
TRBJ2-2	TRBV28	once	TRBD2	TGTGCCAGCGCCGCCCCGGGAGGGAGCGACACCGGGGAGCTGTTTTTT	CASAAPGGSDTGELFF
TRBJ1-2	TRBV7-2	.	TRBD1	TGTGCCAGCAGCTTAGAGACAGGGGTTGGCTACACCTTC	CASSLETGVGYTF
TRBJ2-2	TRBV7-2	.	.	TGTGCCAGCAGCTCCACAGTGAACACCGGGGAGCTGTTTTTT	CASSSTVNTGELFF
TRBJ2-1	TRBV6-6	once	TRBD2	TGTGCCAGCAGCAACGTACGGGGGGGTGAGCAGTTCTTC	CASSNVRGGEQFF
TRBJ1-1	TRBV28	.	.	TGTGCCAGCAGTTCTTATGCCCTGACGACAACTTCTGGAGCTTTCTTT	CASSSYALTTTSGAFF
TRBJ2-3	TRBV19	.	.	TGTGCCAGTAGTAACCCTAGGAGCGCAGATACGCAGTATTTT	CASSNPRSADTQYF
TRBJ1-2	TRBV28	.	.	TGTGCCAGCACCCTCCCCTGGGCCTCGGGCGGGGGCTACACCTTC	CASTLPWASGGGYTF
TRBJ2-7	TRBV5-6	.	TRBD1	TGTGCCAGCAGCCAACGGACAGGTCCCTACGAGCAGTACTTC	CASSQRTGPYEQYF
TRBJ2-5	TRBV7-9	.	TRBD2	TGTGCCAGCATCCACCTAGCGGAAGAGACCCAGTACTTC	CASIHLAEETQYF
TRBJ1-2	TRBV7-2	.	.	TGTGCCAGCAGCTTGGCAGGTTCTGGCTACACCTTC	CASSLAGSGYTF
TRBJ2-7	TRBV9	.	TRBD1	TGTGCCAGCAGCGTAGGGGGAGGGACAGGGTTCTACGAGCAGTACTTC	CASSVGGGTGFYEQYF
TRBJ2-3	TRBV11-3	once	.	TGTGCCAGCAGCTTAGAAGCGGGCGATACGCAGTATTTT	CASSLEAGDTQYF
TRBJ2-7	TRBV7-7	.	TRBD1	TGTGCCAGCAGCCCCGGGGACAGGGGCTCCTACGAGCAGTACTTC	CASSPGDRGSYEQYF
TRBJ2-7	TRBV6-5	once	.	TGTGCCAGCAGGCCGGGGGGCCTAGCGAACGAGCAGTACTTC	CASRPGGLANEQYF
TRBJ1-3	TRBV5-1	.	TRBD1	TGCGCCAGCAGCCCGGGACAGGGGCTGAACACCATATATTTT	CASSPGQGLNTIYF
TRBJ2-5	TRBV19	once	TRBD2	TGTGCCAGTAGTAACGCCCGGGGGGGCTACCCCCAAGAGACCCAGTACTTC	CASSNARGGYPQETQYF
TRBJ2-5	TRBV6-5	.	.	TGTGCCAGCAGCCCGCTAGCGCTCCAAGAGACCCAGTACTTC	CASSPLALQETQYF
TRBJ1-2	TRBV9	.	TRBD1	TGTGCCAGCAGCACGGGACAGCCTAACTATGGCTACACCTTC	CASSTGQPNYGYTF
TRBJ1-1	TRBV12-3/TRBV12-4	.	TRBD1	TGTGCCAGCAGCTACAGGGGACTCACTGAAGCTTTCTTT	CASSYRGLTEAFF
TRBJ2-3	TRBV29-1	.	TRBD1	TGCAGCGTTGAGCCGGGACAGGGGGCAGATACGCAGTATTTT	CSVEPGQGADTQYF
TRBJ1-4	TRBV6-1	.	.	TGTGCCAGCAGTGAAACAGGGAGGGGTGAAAAACTGTTTTTT	CASSETGRGEKLFF
TRBJ1-1	TRBV2	.	.	TGTGCCAGTGGGTCGGGGGTTAATACTGAAGCTTTCTTT	CASGSGVNTEAFF
TRBJ2-5	TRBV7-2	.	TRBD2	TGTGCCAGCACCCCCGGACTCCGGGGGGCCCAGTACTTC	CASTPGLRGAQYF
TRBJ2-1	TRBV3-1/TRBV3-2	.	TRBD2	TGTGCCAGCAGCCAAGGATCTATGGCGGGGGGGCCATCAGTTCGGTTCTTC	CASSQGSMAGGPSVRFF
TRBJ1-1	TRBV12-5	.	TRBD1	TGTGCTAGTGGTCCACGACAGGGGGTCACTGAAGCTTTCTTT	CASGPRQGVTEAFF
TRBJ1-1	TRBV7-9	.	.	TGTGCCAGCAGCTCGAGGGGGGGCTCAAGGGTGAACACTGAAGCTTTCTTT	CASSSRGGSRVNTEAFF
TRBJ1-1	TRBV10-3	.	TRBD1	TGTGCCGCGAAGACAGGGGGCAACACTGAAGCTTTCTTT	CAAKTGGNTEAFF
TRBJ1-6	TRBV4-2	few	TRBD1	TGTGCCAGCAGCCAAGATCAGGGACAGAGTTCACCCCTCCACTTT	CASSQDQGQSSPLHF
TRBJ2-7	TRBV4-1	.	.	TGCGCCAGCAGCCACCTTAAATCGGACGGGGGCGAGCAGTACTTC	CASSHLKSDGGEQYF
TRBJ2-1	TRBV5-1	few	.	TGCGCCAGCAGCAAGAACCAGGTCCAGATGAAGAATGAGCAGTTCTTC	CASSKNQVQMKNEQFF
TRBJ1-1	TRBV27	once	.	TGTGCCAGCGGCATGACAGGGAACACTGAAGCTTTCTTT	CASGMTGNTEAFF
TRBJ1-5	TRBV30	.	TRBD1	TGTGCCTGGAGGGACAGGGGCGATCAGCCCCAGCATTTT	CAWRDRGDQPQHF
TRBJ1-6	TRBV19	.	.	TGTGCCAGTAGTATGCAAGAAGGCAGGGATAATTCACCCCTCCACTTT	CASSMQEGRDNSPLHF
TRBJ1-3	TRBV6-1	.	.	TGTGCCAGCAGTGCTTGGACAGACCTCTCTGGAAACACCATATATTTT	CASSAWTDLSGNTIYF
TRBJ1-3	TRBV27	.	.	TGTGCCAGCAGCCCGACGATCCTTTACAGGGTGGGGAGCGGAAACACCATATATTTT	CASSPTILYRVGSGNTIYF
TRBJ1-2	TRBV5-4	once	TRBD1	TGTGCCAGCAGCCGGACAGGCGTCCAAAGTGGCTACACCTTC	CASSRTGVQSGYTF
TRBJ2-6	TRBV4-3	.	.	TGCGCCAGCAGCCATTACATCGCCGGGGCCAACGTCCTGACTTTC	CASSHYIAGANVLTF
TRBJ1-4	TRBV3-1/TRBV3-2	once	TRBD1	TGTGCCAGCAGCCAGTCCGGGACAGGGAATGAAAAACTGTTTTTT	CASSQSGTGNEKLFF
TRBJ2-7	TRBV19	.	.	TGTGCCAGTAGCCGAACAGGGTTCGACGAGCAGTACTTC	CASSRTGFDEQYF
TRBJ1-5	TRBV11-2	.	.	TGTGCCAGCAGCTTCACGGGGGATAGCAATCAGCCCCAGCATTTT	CASSFTGDSNQPQHF
TRBJ1-6	TRBV5-1	.	.	TGCGCCAGCAGCTTGGCCTCGGGGGATTCACCCCTCCACTTT	CASSLASGDSPLHF